This T cell receptor (beta chain) was obtained from a study of blood T cells in healthy people across ages. Researchers report isolating at least 7 million PBMCs per sample. The CDR3 extends over 13 amino acids. The V end was cut by 7 bases, the J end by 4 bases, with 10 bases between. In germline, CDR1 is MNHEY, CDR2 SMNVEV (reference sequence). Through a sample-barcoded 5' primer and a J-beta primer mix, a second PCR was run for about 6 to 11 cycles. TCRdb itself ran the 5' RACE reads through MiXCR, one entry per CDR3 protein. The profile shows 450,000 to 700,000 distinct CDR3 sequences, 27% of them singletons.

Sequencing input: blood. The receptor's source is an older woman in good health. The gene calls are TRBV27 and TRBJ2-2; D may be TRBD1 or TRBD2 (5 bases each). Here the CDR3 reads CASTAGATGELFF. The CDR3 DNA is TGTGCCAGCACCGCCGGGGCCACCGGGGAGCTGTTTTTT.